These 8 T cell receptor beta chains originate from one sample sequenced in a study of regulatory T cells in long-lasting Graves disease. Arm-PCR of CDR3 regions and iRepertoire HTBI primers were used to build TCR beta libraries. TCRdb called the multiplex PCR reads again in MiXCR, with one record for every CDR3 protein. The sample records around 470,000 distinct CDR3 sequences, 12% to 15% being singletons. Time point defined: newly diagnosed GD, antithyroid drugs for less than 3 months. TCR sequences were obtained from RNA taken from PBMCs. This sample also belongs to another study, concerning T cells in Graves' hyperthyroidism and ophthalmopathy.

Sequenced here: peripheral blood mononuclear cells (PBMCs), sampled at new diagnosis, from a patient treated with antithyroid drugs. The source is a woman aged 50 to 60 with Graves disease.

This clonotype was observed many times. V is TRBV6-2 or TRBV6-3 and J is TRBJ1-4; TRBD1 is a possible D gene (5 bases). This CDR3 spans 15 amino acids. The ends were cut back, 5 bases at V and 7 bases at J, with 17 bases in the middle. Germline CDR1 reads MNHEY; CDR2 reads SVGEGT. CDR3 region: CASSEVGRGSEKLFF. For the CDR3, the DNA is TGTGCCAGCAGTGAAGTGGGAAGGGGTTCTGAAAAACTGTTTTTT.

This clonotype was seen a few times. The V call is TRBV4-1, the J call TRBJ1-1; D unclear. The length of the CDR3 is 15 residues. Per germline, CDR1 MGHRA and CDR2 YSYEKL. Trimming left V 1 base short and J 11 bases short, with 20 bases between. CDR3 in amino acids: CASSQGIPLAGEAFF. In nucleotides, the CDR3 is TGCGCCAGCAGCCAAGGAATCCCACTAGCCGGGGAGGCTTTCTTT.

This clonotype was seen many times. This rearrangement joins TRBV2 to TRBJ2-5, with 7 positions matching TRBD2. This CDR3 has 15 amino acids. From germline, CDR1 is SNHLY and CDR2 FYNNEI. V gave up 7 bases and J gave up 3 bases; unmatched junction bases: 11. As DNA, the CDR3 is TGTGCCAGCAAGTGGGACGGGAGGAGAGAAGAGACCCAGTACTTC. It codes for CASKWDGRREETQYF.

This clonotype was counted a few times. The rearrangement uses TRBV20-1 and TRBJ2-5; the match to TRBD1 covers 9 bases. Near its end, the DNA agrees better with TRBJ2-1, so the J call may be wrong. This CDR3 spans 15 amino acids. Germline CDR1 reads DFQATT; CDR2 reads SNEGSKA (reference sequence). The chain's CDR3 is CSASGQGPYQETQFF. The CDR3 coding sequence is TGCAGCGCCTCTGGACAGGGGCCCTATCAAGAGACCCAGTTCTTC.

This clonotype has ten or more counts. V is TRBV7-2 and J is TRBJ2-5, with a tentative D call TRBD1 (5 bases). Germline values: CDR1 SGHTA, CDR2 FQGNSA. V lost 3 bases and J lost 2, with 19 bases in between. This CDR3 comprises 17 residues. For the CDR3, the DNA is TGTGCCAGCAGCTTTCTTCGACAGCCCGGACCTCAAGAGACCCAGTACTTC. As protein: CASSFLRQPGPQETQYF.

This clonotype has only a few counts. A much more abundant neighbour one base away suggests this may be a read error. This rearrangement joins TRBV5-1 to TRBJ1-1; 7 nucleotides agree with TRBD1. Germline V gene sequence: CDR1 SGHRS, CDR2 YFSETQ. The CDR3 runs to 16 residues. Trimming removed 1 base from V and 5 bases from J; junction bases left unmatched: 11. The CDR3 DNA sequence: TGCGCCAGCAGCTTGTTGCTAGGGGGCGTTAGTACTGAAGCTTTCTTT. This codes for CASSLLLGGVSTEAFF.

This clonotype was counted many times. J is TRBJ2-1 and V is TRBV2, with TRBD2 matching 15 bases. The CDR3 contains 20 residues. V shed 6 bases, J shed 0 bases, and the junction held 12 bases outside the gene matches. Germline CDR1 reads SNHLY; CDR2 reads FYNNEI. The CDR3 spells CASRGGGTSGRQSSYNEQFF. Written as DNA, the CDR3 is TGTGCCAGCAGGGGGGGAGGGACTAGCGGGAGGCAAAGCTCCTACAATGAGCAGTTCTTC.

This clonotype was picked up one time. This may come from a read error, since a much larger clone is one base off. Likely a read error: the CDR3 ends without its conserved phenylalanine or tryptophan. The J gene is TRBJ2-1, the V gene TRBV5-1; 8 bases are shared with TRBD1. The CDR3 has 14 residues. The germline CDR1 and CDR2 sequences are SGHRS and YFSETQ. The J segment lost 8 bases and the V segment lost 4 bases, leaving 8 bases of the junction unmatched. This chain's CDR3 is CASSLGQEWDEQFS. The CDR3 coding sequence is TGCGCCAGCAGCCTGGGACAGGAGTGGGATGAGCAGTTCTCC.